The rows below give T cell receptor beta chains drawn from one sample of a study of PD-1 blockade in classical Hodgkin lymphoma. TCRdb's copy holds only in-frame clones and misses some; the assay was immunoSEQ multiplex PCR. The sample holds roughly 430 clones, 70% to 85% seen once. The sequenced sample was CD8+ T cells from blood, obtained at baseline. These receptors all come from a human donor with classical Hodgkin lymphoma. Both conserved end residues are part of each CDR3. D genes are given only for firm matches. Clone size is shown for a subset of rows, as once, few, many or a class of expanded clone.

cdr3_nt,cdr3_aa,v_call,d_call,cdr3_length,clone_size,j_call
TGTGCCAGCTCCGGAGAGAGCACAGATACGCAGTATTTT,CASSGESTDTQYF,TRBV7-6,.,13,few,TRBJ2-3
TGTGCCAGCAGACCAACGGGCCTCAGCACAGATACGCAGTATTTT,CASRPTGLSTDTQYF,TRBV11-2,.,15,.,TRBJ2-3
TGTGCCAGCAGTGACACTTGGACTAGCGGGAGTTACGAGCAGTACTTC,CASSDTWTSGSYEQYF,TRBV6-4,TRBD2,16,.,TRBJ2-7
TGTGCCAGCAGCTTAGATTGGCTCCCCACAGATACGCAGTATTTT,CASSLDWLPTDTQYF,TRBV7-2,.,15,.,TRBJ2-3
TGTGCCAGCAGTTACTCAAAGGACAGGGGCAATGAAGCTTTCTTT,CASSYSKDRGNEAFF,TRBV6-6,TRBD1,15,.,TRBJ1-1
TGTGCCAGCAGCGACGGATCCTACAATGAGCAGTTCTTC,CASSDGSYNEQFF,TRBV7-2,.,13,.,TRBJ2-1
TGCGCCAGCAGCTTCTCCGGGACAGGGGCCTACGAGCAGTACTTC,CASSFSGTGAYEQYF,TRBV4-1,TRBD1,15,.,TRBJ2-7
TGTGCCTGGAGTTCCCCGACTAGCGGGTTGTCCAATGAGCAGTTCTTC,CAWSSPTSGLSNEQFF,TRBV30,TRBD2,16,.,TRBJ2-1
TGTGCCAGTACGCAGAGCACAGATACGCAGTATTTT,CASTQSTDTQYF,TRBV25-1,.,12,.,TRBJ2-3
TGTGCCATCAGTGAGCCCGGGACACTAGACACTGAAGCTTTCTTT,CAISEPGTLDTEAFF,TRBV10-3,.,15,few,TRBJ1-1
TGCGCCAGCAGCCAAGGACTAGCGGAGACCTACGAGCAGTACTTC,CASSQGLAETYEQYF,TRBV4-3,TRBD2,15,.,TRBJ2-7
TGTGCCAGCAGCTTGGACGGAGCTGAAGCTTTCTTT,CASSLDGAEAFF,TRBV5-6,.,12,.,TRBJ1-1
TGTGCCAGCAGCGTCCGTTTGGCGGGGGCCAACGTCCTGACTTTC,CASSVRLAGANVLTF,TRBV9,.,15,.,TRBJ2-6
TGTGCCAGCAGCTTCCGAAACGGGGACTACAATGAGCAGTTCTTC,CASSFRNGDYNEQFF,TRBV5-6,.,15,.,TRBJ2-1
TGCGCCAGCAGCTTTATCGACAATTCACCCCTCCACTTT,CASSFIDNSPLHF,TRBV5-1,.,13,few,TRBJ1-6
TGTGCCTGGAGTGGGCAGCCCCAGCATTTT,CAWSGQPQHF,TRBV30,.,10,hyperexpanded,TRBJ1-5
TGCGCCAGCAGCTACTCCGGGACAGGGGAGGCCTACGAGCAGTACTTC,CASSYSGTGEAYEQYF,TRBV4-3,TRBD1,16,large,TRBJ2-7
TGTGCCAGCAGCGAGTATGGCCACAGCACAGATACGCAGTATTTT,CASSEYGHSTDTQYF,TRBV9,.,15,.,TRBJ2-3
TGTGCCAGCAGTGACCTCGGGACAGGGGTCTACGAGCAGTACTTC,CASSDLGTGVYEQYF,TRBV2,TRBD1,15,.,TRBJ2-7
TGTGCCAGCAGTTACGCCGAGCTACAGGGTCTCGATGGCTACACCTTC,CASSYAELQGLDGYTF,TRBV6-6,.,16,.,TRBJ1-2
TGTGCCAGCAGCTGCTTGCAGGGCCCCAATCAGCCCCAGCATTTT,CASSCLQGPNQPQHF,TRBV5-6,.,15,.,TRBJ1-5
TGCGCCAGCAGCCAAGTAGGAGGTTATGAGCAGTTCTTC,CASSQVGGYEQFF,TRBV4-1,.,13,.,TRBJ2-1
TGTGCCAGCAGCTTAGAGCCGGGGGACTACGAGCAGTACTTC,CASSLEPGDYEQYF,TRBV7-3,.,14,.,TRBJ2-7
TGTGCTAGTGGTTTCTTCGTTTGGGCCAACACCGGGGAGCTGTTTTTT,CASGFFVWANTGELFF,TRBV12-5,.,16,.,TRBJ2-2
TGTGCCAGCAGCTCGGGTCGGGGAACCTACGAGCAGTACTTC,CASSSGRGTYEQYF,TRBV5-8,.,14,once,TRBJ2-7
TGCGCCAGCGCTCAGGGGGACTCTGGAAACACCATATATTTT,CASAQGDSGNTIYF,TRBV5-1,TRBD1,14,.,TRBJ1-3
TGTGCCAGCAGCTCTTCTACCTCCTACGAGCAGTACTTC,CASSSSTSYEQYF,TRBV11-2,.,13,.,TRBJ2-7
TGTGCCAGCAGTTTAACAGCCAGGGACAGGGGGCTCGGCTACACCTTC,CASSLTARDRGLGYTF,TRBV27,TRBD1,16,.,TRBJ1-2
TGTGCCATCAGTGAGCCGGGACACGGCTACGAGCAGTACTTC,CAISEPGHGYEQYF,TRBV10-3,.,14,once,TRBJ2-7
TGTGCCAGCAGCGGACAGGGGGCAAATGAGCAGTTCTTC,CASSGQGANEQFF,TRBV9,TRBD1,13,.,TRBJ2-1
TGTGCCAGCAGCGTAGCCGGGACAGGGGGCGCTGGCAATCAGCCCCAGCATTTT,CASSVAGTGGAGNQPQHF,TRBV9,TRBD1,18,.,TRBJ1-5
TGTGCCAGCAGCTTGGGGGGGGCGGAGGGCTATGGCTACACCTTC,CASSLGGAEGYGYTF,TRBV5-4,.,15,.,TRBJ1-2
TGTGCCAGCGCCGGGCAGGGTCCCTACAATGAGCAGTTCTTC,CASAGQGPYNEQFF,TRBV27,.,14,once,TRBJ2-1
TGCGCCAGCAGCCCCTCGGGGGGTGTTTACAATGAGCAGTTCTTC,CASSPSGGVYNEQFF,TRBV4-1,TRBD2,15,.,TRBJ2-1
TGTGCCGGGGGACTAGCGGGAGAATACAATGAGCAGTTCTTC,CAGGLAGEYNEQFF,TRBV2,TRBD2,14,.,TRBJ2-1
TGTGCCAGCAGCTTGGTTGTGGGAGAGGTGTACGAGCAGTACTTC,CASSLVVGEVYEQYF,TRBV5-5,.,15,.,TRBJ2-7
TGCGCCAGCAGCCACCTAGCGGGGGGGAGCTACGAGCAGTACTTC,CASSHLAGGSYEQYF,TRBV4-1,TRBD2,15,.,TRBJ2-7
TGCGCCAGCAGCCCTCGGGGGGGTGCCAACTACGAGCAGTACTTC,CASSPRGGANYEQYF,TRBV5-1,TRBD2,15,.,TRBJ2-7
TGTGCCAGCAGCGTAGAAGACTACCCTATGAACACTGAAGCTTTCTTT,CASSVEDYPMNTEAFF,TRBV9,.,16,.,TRBJ1-1
TGTGCCAGCAGCCGGACAGGCAATAATTCACCCCTCCACTTT,CASSRTGNNSPLHF,TRBV11-1,TRBD1,14,.,TRBJ1-6
TGTGCCAGCAGCCAAGTTAGGGGGACTAGGGAAAACGAGCAGTACTTC,CASSQVRGTRENEQYF,TRBV4-2,TRBD2,16,.,TRBJ2-7
TGTGCCAGCAGTTTATCCGGGACAGGGGAGGACTATGGCTACACCTTC,CASSLSGTGEDYGYTF,TRBV27,TRBD1,16,few,TRBJ1-2
TGCGCCAGCAGTCAATTTGGGATCCTAGCGGGAGGGGGTGAGCAGTTCTTC,CASSQFGILAGGGEQFF,TRBV23-1,TRBD2,17,.,TRBJ2-1
TGTGCCAGCAGCCCCGACCGGGACCAGAATCAGCCCCAGCATTTT,CASSPDRDQNQPQHF,TRBV9,.,15,few,TRBJ1-5
TGTGCCAGCAGCCAGGGACAGGGGCCCTCCTACGAGCAGTACTTC,CASSQGQGPSYEQYF,TRBV14,TRBD1,15,.,TRBJ2-7
TGCGCCAGCAGCCTACGGGACGGCCCCACCTTC,CASSLRDGPTF,TRBV4-1,.,11,once,TRBJ1-2
TGTGCCAGCAGCTGGATGGACAGCTCCTACAATGAGCAGTTCTTC,CASSWMDSSYNEQFF,TRBV7-3,.,15,.,TRBJ2-1
TGTGCCAGCAGTTCACAGGGGGCCCATGGCTACACCTTC,CASSSQGAHGYTF,TRBV27,TRBD1,13,.,TRBJ1-2
TGTGCCAGTAGTATAGGTGGCGGTGAGACCTACGAGCAGTACTTC,CASSIGGGETYEQYF,TRBV19,.,15,.,TRBJ2-7
TGCGCCAGCAGCTCCTCCGGGACAGAGCCCTACGAGCAGTACTTC,CASSSSGTEPYEQYF,TRBV5-1,TRBD1,15,.,TRBJ2-7
TGTGCCAGCTCACCGGGCACAGGGGTGAATCAGCCCCAGCATTTT,CASSPGTGVNQPQHF,TRBV18,TRBD1,15,.,TRBJ1-5
TGTGCCAGCAGCTTATTACCCAGTAGGGCCTACAATGAGCAGTTCTTC,CASSLLPSRAYNEQFF,TRBV7-6,.,16,.,TRBJ2-1
TGTGCCAGCAGCTCCCGGTCGACAGGGGAGCATCCTATTCAGTACTTC,CASSSRSTGEHPIQYF,TRBV7-2,TRBD1,16,.,TRBJ2-5
TGTGCCATCGGGACAGGGGATAGCAATCAGCCCCAGCATTTT,CAIGTGDSNQPQHF,TRBV10-3,TRBD1,14,few,TRBJ1-5
TGCGCCAGCAGCCAATCCGTTCAGCGGGGGGGCACAGATACGCAGTATTTT,CASSQSVQRGGTDTQYF,TRBV4-1,TRBD2,17,.,TRBJ2-3
TGCGCCAGCAGCATCAATTTCGACAGTGTCACTGAAGCTTTCTTT,CASSINFDSVTEAFF,TRBV4-1,.,15,hyperexpanded,TRBJ1-1
TGTGCCAGCAGTTTAGCGGGAGGCCCCCACGAGCAGTACTTC,CASSLAGGPHEQYF,TRBV27,TRBD2,14,once,TRBJ2-7
TGTGCCAGCAGCGCGCTTCGTCCGGCTAATGAAAAACTGTTTTTT,CASSALRPANEKLFF,TRBV9,.,15,few,TRBJ1-4
TGCAGCGTTGGGACTAGCGGGGCCTACGAGCAGTACTTC,CSVGTSGAYEQYF,TRBV29-1,TRBD2,13,.,TRBJ2-7
TGTGCCAGTAGTGGAAGGGACAGCTCCTATAATTCACCCCTCCACTTT,CASSGRDSSYNSPLHF,TRBV19,TRBD1,16,.,TRBJ1-6